The TCR beta chain described here comes from a study of T cell responses to AZD1222 COVID-19 vaccine. Study-level findings and limits: Donors in the cohort were predominantly white British and more often female, and clonal diversity was possibly underestimated. Regions 160-218 and 743-854 dominated among vaccine-associated CD4 TCRs spanning spike. In all cases, repertoires were sampled only after the peak T cell response. Once two AZD1222 doses were given, Spike-specific TCR breadth and depth went up.

This CDR3 spans 14 amino acids. In germline, CDR1 is SGHRS, CDR2 YFSETQ. V was cut by 0 bases and J by 7 bases, with 10 bases left in between. The data were produced by immunoSEQ multiplex PCR, yet TCRdb's version contains in-frame clones alone and is incomplete. Of roughly 120,000 clones in the sample, roughly 90% are singletons; the top ten hold approximately 8.4%. Turning to this clone: Its antigen is currently unknown.

The V call is TRBV5-1, the J call TRBJ1-4; D not certain. The sequence derives from an adult in good health. This specimen consisted of peripheral blood, obtained on day 0 of AZD1222 vaccination. The CDR3 loop is CASSLDSRREKLFF. CDR3 sequence (DNA): TGCGCCAGCAGCTTGGACAGTCGTCGTGAAAAACTGTTTTTT.